The clone carrying this T cell receptor (beta chain) was observed a few times. Its antigen is unknown. Expressed TCRB transcripts were sequenced because the isolated RNA had all been reverse transcribed beforehand. Libraries were prepared by immunoSEQ multiplex PCR; TCRdb keeps only in-frame clonotypes and omits some of them. The sample lists about 160,000 clones, 63% seen once, with about 0.089% in the top ten. A single heparinised blood sample, averaging about 120 mL, was obtained per donor. It was via CD45RO/CCR7/CD25/CD127/CD95/CD27 that CD4+ naive, central memory, regulatory and stem cell-like memory cells were sorted. Germline V lookup: CDR1 ENHRY, CDR2 SYGVKD. Trimming cost V 1 base and J 1 base, with 3 bases left between them. The CDR3 covers 13 residues. The sample comes from a study of beta chain features in type 1 diabetes. Study-level points and caveats: A possible short-template PCR bias applies equally to patients and controls. Moderately but significantly shorter TCRB CDR3s were found in Type 1 diabetes patients in all four CD4+ subsets.

Sequenced input: naive CD4+ T cells from blood. The receptor comes from a man aged 25 to 40 with type 1 diabetes. The chain has TRBV10-3 and TRBJ2-3; D uncertain. CDR3 DNA: TGTGCCATCAGTGAGTACGGCACAGATACGCAGTATTTT. Translation: CAISEYGTDTQYF.